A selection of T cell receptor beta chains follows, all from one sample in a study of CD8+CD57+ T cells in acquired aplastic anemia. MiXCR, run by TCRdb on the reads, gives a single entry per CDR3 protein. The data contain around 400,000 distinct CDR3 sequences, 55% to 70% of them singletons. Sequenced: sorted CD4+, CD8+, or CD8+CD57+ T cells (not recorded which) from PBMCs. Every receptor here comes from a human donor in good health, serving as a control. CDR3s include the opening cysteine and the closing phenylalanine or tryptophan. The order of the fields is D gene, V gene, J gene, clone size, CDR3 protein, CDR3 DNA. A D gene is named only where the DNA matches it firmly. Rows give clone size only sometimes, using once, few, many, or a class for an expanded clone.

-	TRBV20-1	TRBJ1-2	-	CSASGRASYGYTF	TGCAGTGCTAGCGGCAGGGCTAGTTATGGCTACACCTTC
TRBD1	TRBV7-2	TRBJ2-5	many	CASSLTGGQETQYF	TGTGCCAGCAGCTTAACAGGGGGCCAAGAGACCCAGTACTTC
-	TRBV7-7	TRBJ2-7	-	CASSLKVGGEQYF	TGTGCTAGCAGCTTAAAGGTTGGAGGGGAGCAGTACTTC
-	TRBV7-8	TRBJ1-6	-	CASSLAHGVPNEQPLHF	TGTGCCAGCAGCTTAGCACATGGTGTTCCGAATGAGCAGCCCCTCCACTTT
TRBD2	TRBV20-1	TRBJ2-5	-	CSARGPGGETQYF	TGCAGTGCTAGGGGACCGGGGGGGGAGACCCAGTACTTC
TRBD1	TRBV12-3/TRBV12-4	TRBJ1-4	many	CASTPGTGGLSEKLFF	TGTGCCAGCACTCCCGGGACAGGGGGTTTATCGGAAAAACTGTTTTTT
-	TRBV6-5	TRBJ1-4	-	CAISEGGREKLFF	TGTGCCATCAGTGAGGGAGGGCGGGAAAAACTGTTTTTT
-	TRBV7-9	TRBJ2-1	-	CASSFLARGLNAQFF	TGTGCCAGCAGTTTCTTGGCCAGGGGATTGAATGCGCAGTTCTTC
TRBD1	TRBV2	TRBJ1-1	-	CASVVRDRGAEAFF	TGTGCCAGCGTGGTCCGCGACAGGGGCGCTGAAGCTTTCTTT
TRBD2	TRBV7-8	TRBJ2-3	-	CASVLAEVDTQYF	TGTGCCAGCGTTCTAGCGGAGGTGGATACGCAGTATTTT
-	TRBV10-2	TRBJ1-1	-	CASRANLNTEAFF	TGCGCCAGCAGGGCAAACTTGAACACTGAAGCTTTCTTT
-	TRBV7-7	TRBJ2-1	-	CASSDGPGADTQYF	TGTGCCAGCAGCGACGGACCAGGCGCAGATACGCAGTATTTC
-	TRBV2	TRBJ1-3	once	CASSRPGPGGNTIYF	TGTGCCAGCAGCCGGCCAGGGCCTGGGGGAAACACCATATATTTT
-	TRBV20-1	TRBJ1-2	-	CSARGPRNNYTF	TGCAGTGCTAGAGGTCCCAGGAATAATTACACCTTC
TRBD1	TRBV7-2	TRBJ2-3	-	CASSLLGAGGYEQYF	TGTGCCAGCAGCTTACTGGGGGCAGGGGGCTACGAGCAGTATTTT
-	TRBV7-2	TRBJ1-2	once	CASSNRQAHGYTF	TGTGCCAGTAGTAACCGACAGGCCCATGGCTACACCTTC
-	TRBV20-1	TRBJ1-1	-	CSANSALTEHTEAFF	TGCAGTGCTAATTCAGCCCTGACAGAGCACACTGAAGCTTTCTTT
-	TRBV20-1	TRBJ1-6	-	CSASPQRGTALHF	TGCAGTGCTAGTCCCCAGCGGGGTACTGCCCTCCACTTT